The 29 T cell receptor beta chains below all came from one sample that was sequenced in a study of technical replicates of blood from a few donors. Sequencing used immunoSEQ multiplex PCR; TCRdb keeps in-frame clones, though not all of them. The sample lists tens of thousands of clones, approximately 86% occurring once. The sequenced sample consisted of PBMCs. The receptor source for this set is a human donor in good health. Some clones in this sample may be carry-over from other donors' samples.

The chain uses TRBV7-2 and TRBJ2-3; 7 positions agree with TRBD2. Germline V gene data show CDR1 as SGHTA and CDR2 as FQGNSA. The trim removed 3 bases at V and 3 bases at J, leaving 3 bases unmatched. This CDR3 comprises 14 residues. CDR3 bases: TGTGCCAGCAGCTTGGGACTACGTACAGATACGCAGTATTTT. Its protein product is CASSLGLRTDTQYF.

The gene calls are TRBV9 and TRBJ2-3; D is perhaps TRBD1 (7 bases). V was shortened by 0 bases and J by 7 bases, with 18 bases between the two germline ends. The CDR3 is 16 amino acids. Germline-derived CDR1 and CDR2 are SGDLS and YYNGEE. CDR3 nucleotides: TGTGCCAGCAGCGTAGAGGAGGGGGCCGCGGGTTATACGCAGTATTTT. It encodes CASSVEEGAAGYTQYF.

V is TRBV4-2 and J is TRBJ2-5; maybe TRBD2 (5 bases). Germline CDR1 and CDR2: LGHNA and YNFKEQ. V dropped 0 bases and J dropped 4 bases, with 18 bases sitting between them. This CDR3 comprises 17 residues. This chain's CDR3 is CASSQEGTARTRETQYF. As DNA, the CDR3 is TGTGCCAGCAGCCAAGAGGGTACAGCACGTACTAGAGAGACCCAGTACTTC.

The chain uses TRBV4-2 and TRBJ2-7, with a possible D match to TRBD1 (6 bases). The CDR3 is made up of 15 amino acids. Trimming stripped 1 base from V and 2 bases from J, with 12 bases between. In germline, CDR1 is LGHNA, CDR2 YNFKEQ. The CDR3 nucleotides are TGTGCCAGCAGCCAAGTCGTGGGACAAGCCTACGAGCAGTACTTC. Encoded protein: CASSQVVGQAYEQYF.

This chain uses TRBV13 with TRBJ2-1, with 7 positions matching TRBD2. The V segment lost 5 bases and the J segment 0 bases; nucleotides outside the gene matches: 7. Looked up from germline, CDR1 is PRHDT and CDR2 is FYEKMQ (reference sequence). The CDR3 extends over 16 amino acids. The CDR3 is CASSRLAPTSYNEQFF. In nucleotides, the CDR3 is TGTGCCAGCAGCCGACTAGCCCCCACCTCCTACAATGAGCAGTTCTTC.

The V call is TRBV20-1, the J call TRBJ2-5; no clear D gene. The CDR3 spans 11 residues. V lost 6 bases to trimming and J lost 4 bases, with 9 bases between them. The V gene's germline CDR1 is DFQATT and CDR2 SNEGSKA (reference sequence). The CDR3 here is CSAGPRETQYF. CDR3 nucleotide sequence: TGCAGTGCCGGTCCTCGAGAGACCCAGTACTTC.

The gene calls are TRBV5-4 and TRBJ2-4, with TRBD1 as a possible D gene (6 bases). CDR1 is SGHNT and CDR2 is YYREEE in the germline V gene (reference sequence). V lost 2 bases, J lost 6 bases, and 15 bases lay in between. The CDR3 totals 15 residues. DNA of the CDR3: TGTGCCAGCAGCTTCGGGGATGGGGGCCGAAACATTCAGTACTTC. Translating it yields CASSFGDGGRNIQYF.

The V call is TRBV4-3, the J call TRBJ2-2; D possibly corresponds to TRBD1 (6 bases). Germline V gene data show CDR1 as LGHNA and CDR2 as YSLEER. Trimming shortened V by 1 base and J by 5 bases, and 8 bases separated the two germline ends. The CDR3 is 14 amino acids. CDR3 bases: TGCGCCAGCAGCCAAGGAGACAGGACCGGGGAGCTGTTTTTT. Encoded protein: CASSQGDRTGELFF.

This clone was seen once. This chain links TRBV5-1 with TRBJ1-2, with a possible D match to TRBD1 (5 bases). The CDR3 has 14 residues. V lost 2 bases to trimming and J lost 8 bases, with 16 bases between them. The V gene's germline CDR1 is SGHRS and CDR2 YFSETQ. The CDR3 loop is CASSFGTPEEGYTF. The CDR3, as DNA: TGCGCCAGCAGCTTCGGGACTCCCGAGGAAGGCTACACCTTC.

CDR3: CASGQGAWNSPLHF. CDR3 DNA: TGTGCCAGCGGACAGGGGGCTTGGAATTCACCCCTCCACTTT. The gene calls are TRBV5-4 and TRBJ1-6, with TRBD1 matching over 11 bases. With V trimmed by 7 bases and J by 7 bases, 4 bases remained unmatched. The V gene's germline CDR1 is SGHNT and CDR2 YYREEE (reference sequence). The CDR3 runs to 14 residues.

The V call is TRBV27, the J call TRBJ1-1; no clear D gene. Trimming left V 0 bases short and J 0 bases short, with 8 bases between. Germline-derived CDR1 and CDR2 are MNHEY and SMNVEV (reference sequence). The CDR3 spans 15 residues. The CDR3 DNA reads TGTGCCAGCAGTTTATCCCCGGGGATGAACACTGAAGCTTTCTTT. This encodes CASSLSPGMNTEAFF.

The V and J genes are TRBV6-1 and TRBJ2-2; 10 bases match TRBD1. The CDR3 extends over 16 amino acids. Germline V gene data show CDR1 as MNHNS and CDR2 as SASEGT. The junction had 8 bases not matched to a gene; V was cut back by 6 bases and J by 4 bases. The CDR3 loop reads CASRERTGGSTGELFF. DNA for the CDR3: TGTGCCAGCAGGGAAAGGACAGGGGGGAGCACCGGGGAGCTGTTTTTT.

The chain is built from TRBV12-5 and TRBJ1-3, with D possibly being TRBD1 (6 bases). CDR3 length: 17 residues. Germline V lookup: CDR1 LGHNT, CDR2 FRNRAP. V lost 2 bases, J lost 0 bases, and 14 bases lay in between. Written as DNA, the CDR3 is TGTGCTAGTGGTTTGATAAACAGGGCCAGCTCTGGAAACACCATATATTTT. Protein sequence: CASGLINRASSGNTIYF.

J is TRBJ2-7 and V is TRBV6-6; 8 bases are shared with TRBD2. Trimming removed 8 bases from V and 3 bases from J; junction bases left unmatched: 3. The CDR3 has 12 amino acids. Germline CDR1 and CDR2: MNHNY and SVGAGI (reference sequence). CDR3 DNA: TGTGCCAGCTCCGGGGGGGGCTACGAGCAGTACTTC. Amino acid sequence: CASSGGGYEQYF.

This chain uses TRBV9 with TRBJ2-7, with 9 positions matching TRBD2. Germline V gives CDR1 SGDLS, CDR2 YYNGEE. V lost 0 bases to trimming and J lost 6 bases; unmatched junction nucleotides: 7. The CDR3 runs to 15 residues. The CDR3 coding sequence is TGTGCCAGCAGCGTAGGAGGACTAGCGTTTGGCGAGCAGTACTTC. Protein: CASSVGGLAFGEQYF. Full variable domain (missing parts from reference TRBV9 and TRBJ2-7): DSGVTQTPKHLITATGQRVTLRCSPRSGDLSVYWYQQSLDQGLQFLIQYYNGEERAKGNILERFSAQQFPDLHSELNLSSLELGDSALYFCASSVGGLAFGEQYFGPGTRLTVT.

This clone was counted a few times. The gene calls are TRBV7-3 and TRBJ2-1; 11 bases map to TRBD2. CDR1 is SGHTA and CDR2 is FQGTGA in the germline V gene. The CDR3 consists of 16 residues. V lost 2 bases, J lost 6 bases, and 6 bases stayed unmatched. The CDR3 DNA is TGTGCCAGCAGCTTAGTCCCTAGCGGGGGGACCAATGAGCAGTTCTTC. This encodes CASSLVPSGGTNEQFF.

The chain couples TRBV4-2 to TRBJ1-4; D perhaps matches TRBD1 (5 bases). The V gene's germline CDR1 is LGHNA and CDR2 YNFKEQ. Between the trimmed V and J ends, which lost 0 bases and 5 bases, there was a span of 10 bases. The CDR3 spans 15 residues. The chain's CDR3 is CASSQDKGRNEKLFF. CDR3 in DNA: TGTGCCAGCAGCCAAGATAAGGGGAGGAATGAAAAACTGTTTTTT.

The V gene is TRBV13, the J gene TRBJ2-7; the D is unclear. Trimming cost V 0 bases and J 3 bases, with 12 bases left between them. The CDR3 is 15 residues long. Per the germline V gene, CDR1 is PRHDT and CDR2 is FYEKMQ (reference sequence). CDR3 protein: CASSLGQTLYYEQYF. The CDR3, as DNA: TGTGCCAGCAGCTTAGGACAGACGCTATACTACGAGCAGTACTTC.

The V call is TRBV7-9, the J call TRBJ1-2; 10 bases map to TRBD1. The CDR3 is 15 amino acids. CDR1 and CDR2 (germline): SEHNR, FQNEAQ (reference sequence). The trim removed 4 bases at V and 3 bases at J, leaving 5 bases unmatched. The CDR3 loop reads CASSYPGQGYYGYTF. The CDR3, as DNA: TGTGCCAGCAGCTACCCGGGACAGGGGTACTATGGCTACACCTTC.

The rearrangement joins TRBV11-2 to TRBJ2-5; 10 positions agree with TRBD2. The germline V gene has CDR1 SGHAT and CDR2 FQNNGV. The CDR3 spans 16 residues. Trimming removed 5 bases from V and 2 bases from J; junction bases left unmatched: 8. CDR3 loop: CASSPSLAGRQETQYF. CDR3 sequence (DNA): TGTGCCAGCAGCCCATCACTAGCGGGGAGGCAAGAGACCCAGTACTTC.

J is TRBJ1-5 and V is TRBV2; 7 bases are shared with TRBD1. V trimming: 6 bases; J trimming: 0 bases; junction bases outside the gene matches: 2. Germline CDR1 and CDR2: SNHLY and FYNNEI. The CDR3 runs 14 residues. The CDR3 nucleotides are TGTGCCAGCAGACAGGGGACTAGCAATCAGCCCCAGCATTTT. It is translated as CASRQGTSNQPQHF.

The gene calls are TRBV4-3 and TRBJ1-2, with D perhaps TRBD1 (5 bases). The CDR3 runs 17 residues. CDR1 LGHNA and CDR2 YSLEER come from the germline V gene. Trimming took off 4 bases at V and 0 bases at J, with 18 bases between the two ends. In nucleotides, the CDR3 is TGCGCCAGCAGCCGCACGCCGGCGGGGGACCCTAACTATGGCTACACCTTC. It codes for CASSRTPAGDPNYGYTF.

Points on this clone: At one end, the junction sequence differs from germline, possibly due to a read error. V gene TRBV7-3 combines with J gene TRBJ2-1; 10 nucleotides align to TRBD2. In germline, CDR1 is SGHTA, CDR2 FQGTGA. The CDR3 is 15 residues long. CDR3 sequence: CASSTLAGIYSEQFF. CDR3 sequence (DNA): TGTGCCAGCAGCACACTAGCGGGAATTTACAGTGAGCAGTTCTTC.

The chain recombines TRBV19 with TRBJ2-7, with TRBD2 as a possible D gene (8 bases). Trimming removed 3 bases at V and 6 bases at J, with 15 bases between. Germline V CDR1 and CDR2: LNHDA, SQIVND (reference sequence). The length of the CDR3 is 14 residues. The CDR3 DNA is TGTGCCAGTAGTATTCGGGAGGGGGCGTTCGAGCAGTACTTC. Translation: CASSIREGAFEQYF.

This CDR3 is CASSRGGRGGELFF. CDR3 DNA: TGTGCCAGCAGCCGAGGGGGCAGGGGCGGGGAGCTGTTTTTT. The chain combines TRBV4-2 with TRBJ2-2, with TRBD1 identical over 7 bases. This CDR3 has 14 amino acids. The germline V gene has CDR1 LGHNA and CDR2 YNFKEQ. V lost 4 bases, J lost 7 bases, and 6 bases stayed unmatched.

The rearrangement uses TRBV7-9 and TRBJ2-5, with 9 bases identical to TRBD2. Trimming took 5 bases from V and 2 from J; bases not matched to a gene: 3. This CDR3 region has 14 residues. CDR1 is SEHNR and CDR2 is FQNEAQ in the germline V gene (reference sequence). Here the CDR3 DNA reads TGTGCCAGCAGCACTAGCGGGCGACAAGAGACCCAGTACTTC. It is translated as CASSTSGRQETQYF.

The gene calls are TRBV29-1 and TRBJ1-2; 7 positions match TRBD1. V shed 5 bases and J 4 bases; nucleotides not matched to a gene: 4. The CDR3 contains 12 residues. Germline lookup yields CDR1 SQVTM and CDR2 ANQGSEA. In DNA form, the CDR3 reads TGCAGCGTTATTGACAGGGCCTATGGCTACACCTTC. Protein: CSVIDRAYGYTF.

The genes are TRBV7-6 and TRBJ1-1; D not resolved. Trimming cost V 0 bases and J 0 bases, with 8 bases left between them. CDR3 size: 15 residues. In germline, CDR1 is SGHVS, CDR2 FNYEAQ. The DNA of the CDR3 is TGTGCCAGCAGCTTAGCTGGTAACTTGAACACTGAAGCTTTCTTT. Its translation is CASSLAGNLNTEAFF.

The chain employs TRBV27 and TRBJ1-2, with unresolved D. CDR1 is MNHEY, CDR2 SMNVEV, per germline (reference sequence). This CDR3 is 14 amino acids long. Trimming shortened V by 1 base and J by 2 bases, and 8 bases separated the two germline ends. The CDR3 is CASSLWGGNYGYTF. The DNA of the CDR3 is TGTGCCAGCAGTTTATGGGGAGGAAACTATGGCTACACCTTC.